These 21 T cell receptor beta chains were sequenced from one sample in a study of cytomegalovirus exposure and HLA in healthy donors. 60 Vbeta and 13 Jbeta primers were used in PCR. Clones were read by immunoSEQ multiplex PCR, and TCRdb kept only the in-frame ones, dropping some. This repertoire shows about 180,000 clones, over 80% found once; its top ten account for over 1.5%. Sequences were obtained from PBMCs. These receptors were obtained from a man between 40 and 49 years old in good health and CMV-seronegative.

The CDR3, as DNA: TGTGCCAGCAGTTACTCGGGGGGCTATGGCTACACCTTC. Protein product: CASSYSGGYGYTF. The chain links TRBV6-6 to TRBJ1-2, with a weak D call TRBD1 (5 bases). The length of the CDR3 is 13 residues. V dropped 0 bases and J dropped 4 bases, with 6 bases sitting between them. Per the germline V gene, CDR1 is MNHNY and CDR2 is SVGAGI (reference sequence).

About this clone: Germline and junction disagree at one end, which may indicate a read error. V and J are TRBV6-4 and TRBJ2-1, with 7 bases matching TRBD1. Germline V gene lookup returns CDR1 MRHNA and CDR2 SNTAGT. The CDR3 consists of 14 residues. The CDR3 loop is CASSSGLRCRQGVF. CDR3 in DNA: TGTGCCAGCAGTAGCGGATTACGCTGTAGGCAGGGGGTCTTC.

The rearrangement joins TRBV5-5 to TRBJ2-3, with D possibly being TRBD2 (7 bases). The CDR3 has 15 residues. V shed 2 bases and J shed 5 bases, with 15 bases lying between them. Germline V gene data show CDR1 as SGHKS and CDR2 as YYEKEE (reference sequence). This chain's CDR3 is CASSFRGGGRDTQYF. CDR3 DNA sequence: TGTGCCAGCAGCTTTCGAGGGGGGGGACGAGATACGCAGTATTTT.

This clone was detected only a few times. The chain links TRBV19 to TRBJ1-5; 10 bases are shared with TRBD1. V lost 6 bases, J lost 4 bases, and 9 bases stayed unmatched. From germline, CDR1 is LNHDA and CDR2 SQIVND (reference sequence). The CDR3 totals 16 residues. In nucleotides, the CDR3 is TGTGCCAGTAGCCCACAGGGACAGGGGTGGAATCAGCCCCAGCATTTT. As protein: CASSPQGQGWNQPQHF.

This chain links TRBV5-4 with TRBJ2-1; 7 bases line up with TRBD2. The CDR3 totals 15 residues. With V trimmed by 0 bases and J by 4 bases, 4 bases remained unmatched. Germline V gene lookup returns CDR1 SGHNT and CDR2 YYREEE (reference sequence). This CDR3 reads CASSLGEGLYNEQFF. The CDR3 coding sequence is TGTGCCAGCAGCTTGGGGGAGGGACTGTACAATGAGCAGTTCTTC.

This clone was found once. The gene calls are TRBV7-2 and TRBJ2-7; D perhaps matches TRBD2 (5 bases). This CDR3 region has 14 residues. CDR1 is SGHTA and CDR2 is FQGNSA in the germline V gene. V was clipped by 1 base and J by 3 bases, with 10 bases between them. CDR3 in amino acids: CASSLGGFGYEQYF. CDR3 nucleotides: TGTGCCAGCAGCTTAGGAGGGTTCGGCTACGAGCAGTACTTC.

The chain has TRBV27 and TRBJ1-2, with a tentative D call TRBD1 (5 bases). This CDR3 comprises 15 residues. Germline CDR1 and CDR2: MNHEY and SMNVEV (reference sequence). Trimming pared 5 bases from V and 6 bases from J, leaving 19 bases between. CDR3 DNA: TGTGCCAGCAGTCCCTGGGGCAGGCTTGTGGATGGCTACACCTTC. This codes for CASSPWGRLVDGYTF.

The V gene is TRBV2, the J gene TRBJ2-7, with 8 bases lining up with TRBD1. The V gene's germline CDR1 is SNHLY and CDR2 FYNNEI. CDR3 length equals 14 residues. The V and J ends lost 7 bases and 1 base, in that order; junction bases with no gene match: 6. In nucleotides, the CDR3 is TGTGCCAGCACCTATGACAGGGGTTCCTACGAGCAGTACTTC. Its translation is CASTYDRGSYEQYF.

A word on this clone: An end of the junction does not agree with germline; a read error may underlie this. The chain is built from TRBV7-7 and TRBJ2-5, with D possibly being TRBD2 (6 bases). The CDR3 contains 15 residues. Germline values: CDR1 SSHAT, CDR2 FNYEAQ (reference sequence). Here the CDR3 DNA reads TGTGCTAGCAGACTGGGGGGATCCTCCCAAGAGACCCAGTACTTC. Protein: CASRLGGSSQETQYF.

The chain employs TRBV29-1 and TRBJ2-5, with TRBD2 matching over 7 bases. This CDR3 contains 12 residues. J lost 3 bases, V lost 4 bases, and 2 bases had no gene match. Germline CDR1 and CDR2: SQVTM and ANQGSEA. The CDR3 DNA follows: TGCAGCGTTGGGGAGGGAAAAGAGACCCAGTACTTC. Translating gives CSVGEGKETQYF.

This clone was observed a single time. The chain couples TRBV9 to TRBJ1-1, with D possibly being TRBD1 (6 bases). Per the germline V gene, CDR1 is SGDLS and CDR2 is YYNGEE. The CDR3 runs 14 residues. Trimming stripped 4 bases from V and 2 bases from J, with 12 bases between. The CDR3 loop reads CASSPLTGNTEAFF. CDR3 sequence (DNA): TGTGCCAGCAGCCCGCTGACAGGCAACACTGAAGCTTTCTTT.

The chain has TRBV18 and TRBJ2-2, with 7 bases identical to TRBD2. CDR3 length equals 16 residues. The J segment lost 1 base and the V segment lost 2 bases, leaving 4 bases of the junction unmatched. Germline lookup yields CDR1 KGHSH and CDR2 LQKENI. The CDR3 DNA is TGTGCCAGCTCACCATTTGGCGGGGGGAACACCGGGGAGCTGTTTTTT. Encoded protein: CASSPFGGGNTGELFF. Full variable domain (missing parts from reference TRBV18 and TRBJ2-2): NAGVMQNPRHLVRRRGQEARLRCSPMKGHSHVYWYRQLPEEGLKFMVYLQKENIIDESGMPKERFSAEFPKEGPSILRIQQVVRGDSAAYFCASSPFGGGNTGELFFGEGSRLTVL.

The V and J genes are TRBV15 and TRBJ2-1, with TRBD1 identical over 8 bases. CDR3 length equals 16 residues. Germline V CDR1 and CDR2: LNHNV, YYDKDF (reference sequence). The V and J ends lost 0 bases and 7 bases, in that order; junction bases with no gene match: 8. This CDR3 reads CATSRDLGTGTNEQFF. The CDR3, as DNA: TGTGCCACCAGCAGAGATCTTGGGACAGGCACAAATGAGCAGTTCTTC.

V is TRBV9 and J is TRBJ1-4, with 8 nucleotides matching TRBD1. In germline, CDR1 is SGDLS, CDR2 YYNGEE. The CDR3 spans 13 residues. With V trimmed by 5 bases and J by 10 bases, 7 bases remained unmatched. As DNA, the CDR3 is TGTGCCAGCAGTCCAACAGGGGGGGCAAAACTGTTTTTT. It codes for CASSPTGGAKLFF.

V is TRBV7-9 and J is TRBJ1-1; perhaps TRBD1 as D (5 bases). The germline gives CDR1 SEHNR, CDR2 FQNEAQ (reference sequence). V was shortened by 3 bases and J by 3 bases, with 11 bases between the two germline ends. The CDR3 consists of 14 residues. The DNA of the CDR3 is TGTGCCAGCAGCTTTACGCAAGGGGACACTGAAGCTTTCTTT. This codes for CASSFTQGDTEAFF.

This clone showed up just a few times. This sequence joins TRBV28 and TRBJ2-7; no clear D. CDR3 length: 12 amino acids. Germline V lookup: CDR1 MDHEN, CDR2 SYDVKM. V was shortened by 6 bases and J by 3 bases, with 9 bases between the two germline ends. The CDR3 DNA reads as TGTGCCAGCAGGGCTCCAAACTACGAGCAGTACTTC. As protein: CASRAPNYEQYF.

The chain employs TRBV30 and TRBJ1-4, with 7 bases that match TRBD1. V dropped 0 bases and J dropped 0; count of bases not matched to a gene: 4. Germline CDR1 reads GTSNPN; CDR2 reads SVGIG (reference sequence). This CDR3 is built from 16 residues. CDR3 sequence (DNA): TGTGCCTGGAGTGTCGGACAGGAGACAACTAATGAAAAACTGTTTTTT. It encodes CAWSVGQETTNEKLFF.

The chain has TRBV6-6 and TRBJ1-1; D possibly corresponds to TRBD1 (6 bases). This CDR3 has 14 residues. V lost 6 bases and J 4 bases, leaving 15 bases between the germline ends. Per the germline V gene, CDR1 is MNHNY and CDR2 is SVGAGI (reference sequence). CDR3 in DNA: TGTGCCAGCAGAAAACAGGGTGAAGGCACTGAAGCTTTCTTT. Protein: CASRKQGEGTEAFF.

V is TRBV19 and J is TRBJ2-1, with 9 bases identical to TRBD1. Unmatched junction bases numbered 8, after V lost 3 bases and J lost 5 bases. CDR1 is LNHDA and CDR2 is SQIVND in the germline V gene (reference sequence). The length of the CDR3 is 16 residues. CDR3 protein: CASSIRTGGGHNEQFF. Written as DNA, the CDR3 is TGTGCCAGTAGTATCCGAACAGGGGGCGGTCACAATGAGCAGTTCTTC.

V usage is TRBV2 and J usage is TRBJ2-3; 9 bases are a match to TRBD2. The CDR3 has 14 amino acids. The V segment lost 8 bases and the J segment 3 bases; nucleotides outside the gene matches: 6. CDR1 SNHLY and CDR2 FYNNEI come from the germline V gene. CDR3 nucleotides: TGTGCCAGCGGCGGGGGGGGCGGAACAGATACGCAGTATTTT. Protein sequence: CASGGGGGTDTQYF. Full variable domain (rest looked up from reference TRBV2 and TRBJ2-3): EPEVTQTPSHQVTQMGQEVILRCVPISNHLYFYWYRQILGQKVEFLVSFYNNEISEKSEIFDDQFSVERPDGSNFTLKIRSTKLEDSAMYFCASGGGGGTDTQYFGPGTRLTVL.

The chain employs TRBV5-1 and TRBJ2-2; 12 bases agree with TRBD2. Germline V lookup: CDR1 SGHRS, CDR2 YFSETQ. The CDR3 is 15 residues long. J lost 6 bases, V lost 3 bases, and 3 bases had no gene match. CDR3 coding DNA: TGCGCCAGCAGCTCGACTAGCGGGAGCTCCGGGGAGCTGTTTTTT. It is translated as CASSSTSGSSGELFF.